This T cell receptor (beta chain) comes out of a study of T cells in Graves' hyperthyroidism and ophthalmopathy. Amplification yielded TCR beta CDR3 regions, with RNA transcripts as the source. HTBI primers were the set used in a first-round RT-PCR of the TCR CDR3. TCRdb fed the multiplex PCR reads into MiXCR, producing one record per CDR3 protein. The repertoire holds 450,000 to 600,000 distinct CDR3 sequences, with about 20% as singletons. Source material for PBMCs was over 7.5 ml fresh peripheral blood. This clonotype has just a few counts. The germline V gene has CDR1 MNHNS and CDR2 SASEGT. CDR3 length: 15 amino acids. V lost 1 base and J lost 0, with 10 bases in between.

This clonotype was obtained from a man aged 35 to 55 with Graves' ophthalmopathy. Sequencing input: blood. This chain uses TRBV6-1 with TRBJ2-7; D not certain. The CDR3 nucleotides are TGTGCCAGCAGTGAAGAGCCCTATACCTCCTACGAGCAGTACTTC. Its translation: CASSEEPYTSYEQYF.